This T cell receptor (beta chain) appears in the sequencing data of a study of neoadjuvant anti-PD-1 for oral cavity cancer. As for the study in general: Patients without progression received a fourth nivolumab dose around day 43, then surgical resection on days 50-56.

Profiling relied on immunoSEQ multiplex PCR, and the TCRdb table lists in-frame clones only, not all of them. The sample lists 14,000 or so clones, over 55% seen once, with 2.5% to 3.5% in the top ten. This CDR3 contains 15 residues. Between the trimmed V and J ends, which lost 7 bases and 4 bases, there was a span of 16 bases. Germline loops: CDR1 SNHLY, CDR2 FYNNEI. The time point: after neoadjuvant nivolumab, at surgical resection. The sample holds one count of this clone. The TCR originated in a person aged 40 to 85 with oral cavity squamous cell carcinoma. The V call is TRBV2, the J call TRBJ2-2; D not resolved. Sequenced here: PBMCs, sampled after nivolumab (anti-PD-1) treatment. CDR3 DNA sequence: TGTGCCAGCATGAGCCCGGACCTACGCACCGGGGAGCTGTTTTTT. Encoded protein: CASMSPDLRTGELFF.